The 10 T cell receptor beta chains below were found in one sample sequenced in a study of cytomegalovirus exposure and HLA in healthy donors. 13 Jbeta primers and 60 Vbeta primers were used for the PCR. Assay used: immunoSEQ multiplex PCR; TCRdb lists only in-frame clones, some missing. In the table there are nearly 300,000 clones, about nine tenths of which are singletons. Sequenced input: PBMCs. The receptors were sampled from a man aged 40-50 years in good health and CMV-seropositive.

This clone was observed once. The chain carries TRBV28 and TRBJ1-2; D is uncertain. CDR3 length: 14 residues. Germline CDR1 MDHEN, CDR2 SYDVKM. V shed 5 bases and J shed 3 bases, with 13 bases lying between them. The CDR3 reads CASSPRRGDYGYTF. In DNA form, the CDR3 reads TGTGCCAGCAGTCCCCGTCGCGGGGACTATGGCTACACCTTC.

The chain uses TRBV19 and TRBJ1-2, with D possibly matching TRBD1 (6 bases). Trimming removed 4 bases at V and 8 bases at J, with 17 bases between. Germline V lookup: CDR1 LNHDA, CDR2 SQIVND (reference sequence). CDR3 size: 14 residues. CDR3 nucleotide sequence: TGTGCCAGTAGTACAGGGGCCACTGGTAGGGGCTACACCTTC. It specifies CASSTGATGRGYTF. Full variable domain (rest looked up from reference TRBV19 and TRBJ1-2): DGGITQSPKYLFRKEGQNVTLSCEQNLNHDAMYWYRQDPGQGLRLIYYSQIVNDFQKGDIAEGYSVSREKKESFPLTVTSAQKNPTAFYLCASSTGATGRGYTFGSGTRLTVV.

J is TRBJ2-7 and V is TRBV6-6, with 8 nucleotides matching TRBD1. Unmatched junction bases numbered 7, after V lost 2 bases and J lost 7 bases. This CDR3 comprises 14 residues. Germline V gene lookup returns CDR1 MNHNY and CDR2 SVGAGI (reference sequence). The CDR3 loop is CASSYGQGAWEQYF. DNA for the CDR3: TGTGCCAGCAGTTACGGGCAGGGGGCGTGGGAGCAGTACTTC.

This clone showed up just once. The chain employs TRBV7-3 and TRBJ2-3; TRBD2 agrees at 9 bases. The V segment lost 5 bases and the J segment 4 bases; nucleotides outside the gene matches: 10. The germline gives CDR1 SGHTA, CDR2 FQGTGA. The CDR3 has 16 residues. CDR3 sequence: CASSVHSGSGADTQYF. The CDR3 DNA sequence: TGTGCCAGCAGCGTACATAGCGGGAGTGGTGCAGATACGCAGTATTTT. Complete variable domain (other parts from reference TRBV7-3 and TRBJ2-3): GAGVSQTPSNKVTEKGKYVELRCDPISGHTALYWYRQSLGQGPEFLIYFQGTGAADDSGLPNDRFFAVRPEGSVSTLKIQRTERGDSAVYLCASSVHSGSGADTQYFGPGTRLTVL.

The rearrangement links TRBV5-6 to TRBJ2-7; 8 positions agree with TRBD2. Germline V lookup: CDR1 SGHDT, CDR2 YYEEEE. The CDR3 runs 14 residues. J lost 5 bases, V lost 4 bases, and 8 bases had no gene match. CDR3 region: CASSLGGAGNEQYF. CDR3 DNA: TGTGCCAGCAGCCTCGGGGGGGCAGGTAACGAGCAGTACTTC.

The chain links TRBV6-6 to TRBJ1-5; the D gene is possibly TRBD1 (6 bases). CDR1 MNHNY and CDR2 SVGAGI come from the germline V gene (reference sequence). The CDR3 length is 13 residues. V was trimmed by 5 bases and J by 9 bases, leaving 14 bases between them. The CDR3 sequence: CASSSSGVGPQHF. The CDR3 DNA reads TGTGCCAGCAGTAGCTCAGGGGTTGGGCCCCAGCATTTT.

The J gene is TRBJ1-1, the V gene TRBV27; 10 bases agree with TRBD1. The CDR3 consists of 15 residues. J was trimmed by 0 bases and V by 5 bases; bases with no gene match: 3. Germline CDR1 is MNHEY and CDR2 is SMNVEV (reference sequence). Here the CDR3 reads CASSQTGGLNTEAFF. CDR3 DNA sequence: TGTGCCAGCAGTCAGACAGGGGGCTTGAACACTGAAGCTTTCTTT.

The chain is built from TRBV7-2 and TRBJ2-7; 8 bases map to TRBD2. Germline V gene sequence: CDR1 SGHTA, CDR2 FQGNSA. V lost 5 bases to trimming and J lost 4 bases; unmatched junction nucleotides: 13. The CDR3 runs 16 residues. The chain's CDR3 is CASSEPDRGGRYEQYF. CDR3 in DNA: TGTGCCAGCAGCGAGCCTGATCGGGGGGGAAGGTACGAGCAGTACTTC.

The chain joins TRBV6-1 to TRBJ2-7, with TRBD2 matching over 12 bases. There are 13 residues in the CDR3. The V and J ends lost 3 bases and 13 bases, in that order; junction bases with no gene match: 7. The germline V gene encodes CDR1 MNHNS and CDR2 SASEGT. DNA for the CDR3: TGTGCCAGCAGTGAGATGACTAGCGGGAGTTGTTACTTC. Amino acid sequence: CASSEMTSGSCYF.

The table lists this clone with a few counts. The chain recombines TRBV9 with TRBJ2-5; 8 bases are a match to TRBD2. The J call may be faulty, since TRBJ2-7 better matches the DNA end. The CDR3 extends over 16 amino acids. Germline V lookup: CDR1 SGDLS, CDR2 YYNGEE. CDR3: CASSVGSSGGIYEQYF. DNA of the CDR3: TGTGCCAGCAGCGTAGGAAGCAGCGGGGGTATCTACGAGCAGTACTTC.